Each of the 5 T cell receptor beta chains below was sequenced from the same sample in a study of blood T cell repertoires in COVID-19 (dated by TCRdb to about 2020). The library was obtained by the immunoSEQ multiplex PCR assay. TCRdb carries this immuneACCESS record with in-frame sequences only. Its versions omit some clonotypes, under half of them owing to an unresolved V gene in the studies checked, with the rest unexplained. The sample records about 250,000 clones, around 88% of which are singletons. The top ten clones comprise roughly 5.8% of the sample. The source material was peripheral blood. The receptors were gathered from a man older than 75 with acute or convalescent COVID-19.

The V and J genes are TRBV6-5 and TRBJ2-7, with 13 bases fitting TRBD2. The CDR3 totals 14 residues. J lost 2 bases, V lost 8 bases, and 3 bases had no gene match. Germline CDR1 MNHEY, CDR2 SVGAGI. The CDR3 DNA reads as TGTGCCAGCGGAACTAGCGGGAGGGCCTACGAGCAGTACTTC. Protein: CASGTSGRAYEQYF.

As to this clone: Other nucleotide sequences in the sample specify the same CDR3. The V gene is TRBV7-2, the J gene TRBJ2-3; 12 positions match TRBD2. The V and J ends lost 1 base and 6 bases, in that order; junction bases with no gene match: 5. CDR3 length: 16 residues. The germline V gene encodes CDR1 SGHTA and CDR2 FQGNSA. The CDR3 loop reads CASSLGLAGGLDTQYF. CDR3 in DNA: TGTGCCAGCAGCTTAGGCCTAGCGGGAGGGTTGGATACGCAGTATTTT.

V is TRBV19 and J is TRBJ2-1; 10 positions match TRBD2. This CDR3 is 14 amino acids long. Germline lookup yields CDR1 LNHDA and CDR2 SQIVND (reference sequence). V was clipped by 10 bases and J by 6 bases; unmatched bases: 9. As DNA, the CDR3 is TGTGCCACCGAAGCGGGAGGGCCGGTCAATGAGCAGTTCTTC. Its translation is CATEAGGPVNEQFF.

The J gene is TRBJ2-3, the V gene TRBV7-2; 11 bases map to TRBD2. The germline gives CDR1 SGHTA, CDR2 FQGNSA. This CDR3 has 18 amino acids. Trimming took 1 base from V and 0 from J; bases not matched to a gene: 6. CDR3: CASSLVVTSGASTDTQYF. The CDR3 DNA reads TGTGCCAGCAGCTTAGTTGTGACTAGCGGGGCCAGCACAGATACGCAGTATTTT.

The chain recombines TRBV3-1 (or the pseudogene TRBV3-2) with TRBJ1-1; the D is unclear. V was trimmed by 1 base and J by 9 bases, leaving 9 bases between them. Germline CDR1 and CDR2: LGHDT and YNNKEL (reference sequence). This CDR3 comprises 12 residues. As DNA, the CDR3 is TGTGCCAGCAGCCAAGTAGGAGCAAAAGCTTTCTTT. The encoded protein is CASSQVGAKAFF.